This T cell receptor beta chain was recorded in a study of immune evolution from preneoplasia to lung adenocarcinoma. Findings of the study overall: Clonality was highest in normal lung, lower in later-stage lesions apparently.

Trimming cost V 7 bases and J 1 base, with 19 bases left between them. This CDR3 contains 15 residues. CDR1 GTSNPN and CDR2 SVGIG come from the germline V gene (reference sequence). The table came from immunoSEQ multiplex PCR; TCRdb's copy has only in-frame clones and leaves some out. The sample gives a few thousand clones, under 60% of which show up once; around 7.1% is in the top ten. This clone was counted between two and nine times. The target antigen is unknown. Specimen: FFPE normal lung tissue adjacent to the tumor. The source of this sequence is a person aged 45 to 59 with lung adenocarcinoma. The chain couples TRBV30 to TRBJ1-1; D possibly corresponds to TRBD1 (6 bases). CDR3 amino acids: CAFQPGGHQNTEAFF. As DNA, the CDR3 is TGTGCCTTTCAGCCGGGGGGGCATCAGAACACTGAAGCTTTCTTT.